This record looks at one T cell receptor (beta chain) sequence and its context. The sample comes from a study of T cells after yellow fever vaccination. CDR3 length: 14 amino acids. V gave up 7 bases and J gave up 3 bases, with 14 bases separating them. Per the germline V gene, CDR1 is SNHLY and CDR2 is FYNNEI. TCRdb re-called the 5' RACE reads with MiXCR, one entry per CDR3 protein. In the table there are more than 15,000 distinct CDR3 sequences, under 5% of which are singletons. The sequence came from a man aged 25-40 years who received the YFV17D yellow fever vaccine. Specimen: PBMCs, either bulk or a sorted T-cell subset (CD4+, CD8+, memory, or dextramer-sorted; not recorded which), collected 15 days after the yellow fever booster vaccination. The V and J genes are TRBV2 and TRBJ2-3; D remains ambiguous. The DNA of the CDR3 is TGTGCCAGCATTGCCAGCGCCGTGACAGATACGCAGTATTTT. The encoded protein is CASIASAVTDTQYF.